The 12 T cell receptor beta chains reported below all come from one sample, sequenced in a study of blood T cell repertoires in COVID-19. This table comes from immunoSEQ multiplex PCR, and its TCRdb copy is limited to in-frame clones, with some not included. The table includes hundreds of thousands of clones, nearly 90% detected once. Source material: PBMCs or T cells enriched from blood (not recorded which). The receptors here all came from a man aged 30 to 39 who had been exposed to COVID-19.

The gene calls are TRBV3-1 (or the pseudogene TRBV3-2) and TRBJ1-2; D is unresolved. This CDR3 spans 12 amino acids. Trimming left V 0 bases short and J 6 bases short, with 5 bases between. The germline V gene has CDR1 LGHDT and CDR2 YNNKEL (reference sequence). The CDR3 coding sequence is TGTGCCAGCAGCCAAGAGTCGGATGGCTACACCTTC. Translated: CASSQESDGYTF.

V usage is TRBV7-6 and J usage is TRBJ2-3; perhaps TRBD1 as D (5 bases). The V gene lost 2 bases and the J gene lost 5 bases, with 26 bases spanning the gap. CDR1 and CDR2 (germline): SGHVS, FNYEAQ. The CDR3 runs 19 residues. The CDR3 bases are TGTGCCAGCAGCTTACCGCCCCTTGAAAAGACAGCGCGGAAAGATACGCAGTATTTT. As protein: CASSLPPLEKTARKDTQYF. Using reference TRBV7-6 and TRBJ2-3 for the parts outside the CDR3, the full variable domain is GAGVSQSPRYKVTKRGQDVALRCDPISGHVSLYWYRQALGQGPEFLTYFNYEAQQDKSGLPNDRFSAERPEGSISTLTIQRTEQRDSAMYRCASSLPPLEKTARKDTQYFGPGTRLTVL.

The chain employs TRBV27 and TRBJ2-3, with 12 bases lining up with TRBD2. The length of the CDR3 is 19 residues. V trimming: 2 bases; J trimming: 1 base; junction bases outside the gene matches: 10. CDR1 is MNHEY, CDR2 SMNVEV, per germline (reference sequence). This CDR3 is CASSLRLAGGPSGTDTQYF. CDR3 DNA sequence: TGTGCCAGCAGTTTAAGGCTAGCGGGGGGGCCGTCAGGCACAGATACGCAGTATTTT.

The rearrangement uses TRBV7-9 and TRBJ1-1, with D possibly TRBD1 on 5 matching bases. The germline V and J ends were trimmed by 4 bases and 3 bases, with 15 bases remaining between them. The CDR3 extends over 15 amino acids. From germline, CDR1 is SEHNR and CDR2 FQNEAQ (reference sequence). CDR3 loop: CASSSRQKRDTEAFF. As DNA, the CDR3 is TGTGCCAGCAGCTCCCGACAGAAACGAGACACTGAAGCTTTCTTT.

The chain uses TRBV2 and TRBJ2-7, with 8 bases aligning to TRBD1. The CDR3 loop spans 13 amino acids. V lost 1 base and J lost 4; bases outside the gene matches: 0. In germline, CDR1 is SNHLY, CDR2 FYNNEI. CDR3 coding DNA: TGTGCCAGCAGTGAAGGGACAGGGTACGAGCAGTACTTC. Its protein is CASSEGTGYEQYF.

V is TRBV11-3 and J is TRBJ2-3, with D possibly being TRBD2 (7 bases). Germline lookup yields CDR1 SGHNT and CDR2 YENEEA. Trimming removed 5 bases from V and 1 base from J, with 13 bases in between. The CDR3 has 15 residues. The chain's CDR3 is CASSLGGPGTDTQYF. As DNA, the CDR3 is TGTGCCAGCAGCCTCGGGGGGCCAGGCACAGATACGCAGTATTTT.

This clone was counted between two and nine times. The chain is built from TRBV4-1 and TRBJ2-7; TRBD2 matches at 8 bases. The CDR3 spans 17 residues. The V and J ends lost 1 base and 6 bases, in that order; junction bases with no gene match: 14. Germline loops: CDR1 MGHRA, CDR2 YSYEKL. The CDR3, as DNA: TGCGCCAGCAGCCAAGGGATCCAGGGCGGGGGGTACTCCGAGCAGTACTTC. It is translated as CASSQGIQGGGYSEQYF.

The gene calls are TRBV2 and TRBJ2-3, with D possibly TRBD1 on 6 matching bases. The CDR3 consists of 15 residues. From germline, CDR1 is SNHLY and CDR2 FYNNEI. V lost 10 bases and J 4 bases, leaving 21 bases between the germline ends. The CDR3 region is CATLQGSGWADTQYF. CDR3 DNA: TGTGCCACCTTACAGGGATCAGGGTGGGCAGATACGCAGTATTTT.

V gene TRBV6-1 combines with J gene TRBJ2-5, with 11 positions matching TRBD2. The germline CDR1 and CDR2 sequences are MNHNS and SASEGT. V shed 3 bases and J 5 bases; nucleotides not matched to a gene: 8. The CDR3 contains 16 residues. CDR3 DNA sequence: TGTGCCAGCAGTGAGAAATTAGCGGGGGGGGCGGAGACCCAGTACTTC. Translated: CASSEKLAGGAETQYF.

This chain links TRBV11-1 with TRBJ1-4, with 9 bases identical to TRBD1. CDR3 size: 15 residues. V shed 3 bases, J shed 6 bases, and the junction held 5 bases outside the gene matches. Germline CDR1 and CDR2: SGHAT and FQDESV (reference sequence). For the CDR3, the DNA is TGTGCCAGCAGCTTCGGACAGGGGAGGGATGAAAAACTGTTTTTT. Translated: CASSFGQGRDEKLFF. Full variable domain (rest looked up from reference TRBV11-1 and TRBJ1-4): EAEVAQSPRYKITEKSQAVAFWCDPISGHATLYWYRQILGQGPELLVQFQDESVVDDSQLPKDRFSAERLKGVDSTLKIQPAELGDSAMYLCASSFGQGRDEKLFFGSGTQLSVL.

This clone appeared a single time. The CDR3 DNA reads TGTGCCAGCAGCCCGGTTAGCGGGGTAGGCGGGGAGCTGTTTTTT. Translating it yields CASSPVSGVGGELFF. The chain has TRBV3-1 (or the pseudogene TRBV3-2) and TRBJ2-2, with 8 positions matching TRBD2. Germline lookup yields CDR1 LGHDT and CDR2 YNNKEL (reference sequence). This CDR3 contains 15 residues. V dropped 4 bases and J dropped 7; count of bases not matched to a gene: 8.

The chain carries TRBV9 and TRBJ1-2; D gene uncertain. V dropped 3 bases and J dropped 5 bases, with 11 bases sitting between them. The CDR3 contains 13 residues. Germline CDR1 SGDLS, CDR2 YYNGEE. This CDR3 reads CASSAHTKYGYTF. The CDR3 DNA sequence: TGTGCCAGCAGCGCCCACACAAAGTATGGCTACACCTTC. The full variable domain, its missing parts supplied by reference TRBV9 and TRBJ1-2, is DSGVTQTPKHLITATGQRVTLRCSPRSGDLSVYWYQQSLDQGLQFLIQYYNGEERAKGNILERFSAQQFPDLHSELNLSSLELGDSALYFCASSAHTKYGYTFGSGTRLTVV.